This T cell receptor (beta chain) is from a study of PD-1 blockade in classical Hodgkin lymphoma. Sequenced by immunoSEQ multiplex PCR; TCRdb stores in-frame clones only, minus some. The sample shows roughly 41,000 clones, 88% of them seen only once. The CDR3 is 12 amino acids. Between the trimmed V and J ends, which lost 4 bases and 9 bases, there was a span of 16 bases. Germline CDR1 reads SQVTM; CDR2 reads ANQGSEA. Study-wide findings and caveats: Healthy donors were reported to have higher baseline TCR diversity than newly diagnosed patients. Diversity similar to that of newly diagnosed patients was seen at baseline in complete responders.

Brentuximab vedotin exposure varied, and every patient relapsed after autologous stem cell transplantation. A remark on this clone: What it recognizes is unknown.

The material was peripheral blood mononuclear cells (PBMCs), obtained before the second cycle of nivolumab. This chain connects TRBV29-1 to TRBJ2-7; maybe TRBD1 (5 bases). This TCR came from a human donor with classical Hodgkin lymphoma. In nucleotides, the CDR3 is TGCAGCGTTGGGACATCCACCCAGGGGCAGTACTTC. The encoded protein is CSVGTSTQGQYF.